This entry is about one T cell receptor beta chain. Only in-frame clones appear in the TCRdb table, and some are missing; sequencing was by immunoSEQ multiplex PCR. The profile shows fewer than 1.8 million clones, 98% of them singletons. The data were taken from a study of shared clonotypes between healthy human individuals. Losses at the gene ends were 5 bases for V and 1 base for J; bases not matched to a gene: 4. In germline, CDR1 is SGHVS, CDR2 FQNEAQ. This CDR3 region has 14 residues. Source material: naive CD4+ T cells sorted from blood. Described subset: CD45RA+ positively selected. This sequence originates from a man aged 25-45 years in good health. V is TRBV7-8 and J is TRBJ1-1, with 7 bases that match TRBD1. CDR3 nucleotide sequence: TGTGCCAGCAGCCCCAACAGGGGGAACACTGAAGCTTTCTTT. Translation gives CASSPNRGNTEAFF.